The 22 T cell receptor beta chains presented below share a single source sample, sequenced in a study of post-analysis software for immune sequencing data (dated by TCRdb to between 2014 and 2016). Receptors were amplified or captured by PCR. Sequencing relied on an Illumina HiSeq 2500. To reduce PCR and sequencing biases, unique molecular identifiers were built into the TCR beta cDNA libraries. Starting from the raw public reads, TCRdb applied fastp trimming at Q25, assembled clones with MiXCR and retained in-frame beta chains. Identical CDR3 protein sequences are pooled into one entry, listed with their most common genes and DNA. Across this sample there are about 540,000 distinct CDR3 sequences, with roughly 34% seen only once. The ten biggest clones cover around 6% of the sample. The investigation overall reported the following: About 5 TRBV segments, including TRBV5-6, TRBV5-1 and TRBV20-1, were significantly more frequent in patients than controls.

No cognate antigen is known for these TCRs. Input material: blood. All receptors come from a girl aged 2-17 years with multiple sclerosis.

V gene TRBV29-1 combines with J gene TRBJ2-7; a weak D match, TRBD2 (6 bases). The CDR3 length is 11 residues. Germline V lookup: CDR1 SQVTM, CDR2 ANQGSEA. The V gene lost 8 bases and the J gene lost 2 bases, with 10 bases spanning the gap. The CDR3 loop is CSIGSTYEQYF. For the CDR3, the DNA is TGCAGCATCGGGAGTACCTACGAGCAGTACTTC.

This clonotype was seen repeatedly, ten times or more. The rearrangement joins TRBV25-1 to TRBJ2-3, with D possibly called TRBD1 or TRBD2 (5 bases each). The length of the CDR3 is 14 residues. Germline CDR1 is MGHDK and CDR2 is SYGVNS. Trimming took off 3 bases at V and 2 bases at J, with 9 bases between the two ends. The DNA for the CDR3 is TGTGCCAGCAGTGAGGGACGGAACACAGATACGCAGTATTTT. It yields the protein CASSEGRNTDTQYF.

The chain joins TRBV20-1 to TRBJ2-1; D unresolved. CDR3 length: 12 residues. Germline V lookup: CDR1 DFQATT, CDR2 SNEGSKA (reference sequence). V was shortened by 6 bases and J by 5 bases, with 11 bases between the two germline ends. Here the CDR3 DNA reads TGCAGTGCCCTCGACACGAACAATGAGCAGTTCTTC. Amino acid sequence: CSALDTNNEQFF.

The chain couples TRBV10-3 to TRBJ2-1; tentatively, D is TRBD2 (5 bases). Germline CDR1 reads ENHRY; CDR2 reads SYGVKD. The length of the CDR3 is 14 residues. The V end was cut by 3 bases, the J end by 8 bases, with 14 bases between. The CDR3 sequence is CAISEFVTGDEQFF. CDR3 nucleotides: TGTGCCATCAGTGAATTTGTTACCGGGGATGAGCAGTTCTTC.

This clonotype has just a few counts. This rearrangement joins TRBV5-1 to TRBJ2-5; 12 nucleotides agree with TRBD1. This CDR3 has 16 amino acids. V lost 2 bases, J lost 3 bases, and 5 bases stayed unmatched. Germline V gene sequence: CDR1 SGHRS, CDR2 YFSETQ. CDR3 residues: CASSFRDRGREETQYF. As DNA, the CDR3 is TGCGCCAGCAGCTTCCGGGACAGGGGGCGAGAAGAGACCCAGTACTTC.

The chain has TRBV12-3 or TRBV12-4 and TRBJ2-5; D ambiguous. The V gene lost 0 bases and the J gene lost 0 bases, with 8 bases spanning the gap. CDR3 length equals 15 residues. The CDR3 coding sequence is TGTGCCAGCAGTTTAGCGCAGTGGTACCAAGAGACCCAGTACTTC. Its protein product is CASSLAQWYQETQYF.

The chain is built from TRBV29-1 and TRBJ2-3; D uncertain. Germline CDR1 SQVTM, CDR2 ANQGSEA. Trimming shortened V by 4 bases and J by 0 bases, and 14 bases separated the two germline ends. The CDR3 length is 15 residues. The chain's CDR3 is CSVVYPHRSTDTQYF. CDR3 in DNA: TGCAGCGTTGTCTACCCACATCGGAGCACAGATACGCAGTATTTT.

The table lists this clonotype with a count of one. This sequence joins TRBV3-1 and TRBJ2-7, with 11 bases lining up with TRBD2. V was clipped by 5 bases and J by 6 bases; unmatched bases: 9. CDR1 is LGHDT and CDR2 is YNNKEL in the germline V gene (reference sequence). The CDR3 totals 15 residues. CDR3 residues: CASSFHSGGACEQYF. The CDR3 DNA follows: TGTGCCAGCAGCTTTCATAGCGGGGGGGCCTGCGAGCAGTACTTC.

The sample holds a few counts of this clonotype. Possible read error: a much larger clone is one base away. The CDR3 DNA follows: TGTGCCATCAGAACCCCTGCTGCGACCCGGTACTTC. Translation gives CAIRTPAATRYF. The chain links TRBV10-3 to TRBJ2-7; D unclear. Germline V gene sequence: CDR1 ENHRY, CDR2 SYGVKD. The V end was cut by 6 bases, the J end by 12 bases, with 18 bases between. The CDR3 consists of 12 residues.

This clonotype was counted only a few times. The V call is TRBV7-2, the J call TRBJ1-1, with D possibly matching TRBD1 (6 bases). Germline V CDR1 and CDR2: SGHTA, FQGNSA. The CDR3 consists of 14 residues. V was shortened by 4 bases and J by 2 bases, with 11 bases between the two germline ends. CDR3: CASSWGQLNTEAFF. The CDR3, as DNA: TGTGCCAGCAGCTGGGGACAATTAAACACTGAAGCTTTCTTT.

This rearrangement joins TRBV18 to TRBJ2-1; possible D gene TRBD1, 5 bases. Gene TRBJ2-7 matches the end of the DNA better, so the J call may be wrong. CDR1 and CDR2 from the germline V gene are KGHSH and LQKENI. The CDR3 extends over 15 amino acids. The CDR3 bases are TGTGCCAGCTCACCAGGGGCCCGTAACTACAATGAGCAGTACTTC. This sequence encodes CASSPGARNYNEQYF.

The chain employs TRBV18 and TRBJ1-1, with D maybe TRBD1 (5 bases). The CDR3 contains 14 residues. V shed 4 bases and J shed 0 bases, with 9 bases lying between them. Germline loops: CDR1 KGHSH, CDR2 LQKENI. In DNA form, the CDR3 reads TGTGCCAGCTCACGCGAGGGGATGAACACTGAAGCTTTCTTT. This codes for CASSREGMNTEAFF.

The CDR3 protein is CSARAPSGGAGNEQFF. For the CDR3, the DNA is TGCAGTGCTAGAGCCCCTAGCGGGGGGGCGGGCAATGAGCAGTTCTTC. The genes are TRBV20-1 and TRBJ2-1; TRBD2 agrees at 12 bases. The CDR3 covers 16 residues. The trim removed 1 base at V and 6 bases at J, leaving 7 bases unmatched. Looked up from germline, CDR1 is DFQATT and CDR2 is SNEGSKA (reference sequence).

The rearrangement joins TRBV12-3 or TRBV12-4 to TRBJ1-5; D call uncertain. The V end was cut by 6 bases, the J end by 6 bases, with 9 bases between. There are 12 residues in the CDR3. CDR3 region: CASSPVGQPQHF. CDR3 coding DNA: TGTGCCAGCAGCCCAGTGGGTCAGCCCCAGCATTTT.

J is TRBJ2-3 and V is TRBV7-9; tentatively, D is TRBD2 (6 bases). The CDR3 runs 12 residues. Germline CDR1 SEHNR, CDR2 FQNEAQ (reference sequence). Trimming stripped 3 bases from V and 7 bases from J, with 8 bases between. The CDR3 spells CASSLTRNTQYF. For the CDR3, the DNA is TGTGCCAGCAGCTTGACTAGAAATACGCAGTATTTT.

This clonotype was seen a handful of times. The chain couples TRBV6-5 to TRBJ1-2; D gene unclear. The CDR3 contains 14 residues. Germline V gene sequence: CDR1 MNHEY, CDR2 SVGAGI. The V gene lost 0 bases and the J gene lost 7 bases, with 12 bases spanning the gap. CDR3 residues: CASSYSRAGGGYTF. The CDR3 bases are TGTGCCAGCAGTTACTCGAGGGCAGGCGGTGGCTACACCTTC.

This clonotype occurred a few times. This chain connects TRBV4-1 to TRBJ2-1; 10 nucleotides match TRBD1. V gave up 4 bases and J gave up 6 bases; unmatched junction bases: 18. Germline CDR1 MGHRA, CDR2 YSYEKL. CDR3 length: 19 residues. The CDR3 bases are TGCGCCAGCAGCCTTACTCCGCCGGGGCGGGACAGGGGTATCAATGAGCAGTTCTTC. Its translation is CASSLTPPGRDRGINEQFF.

V is TRBV7-6 and J is TRBJ2-5; either TRBD1 or TRBD2 may fit D (5 bases each). The germline CDR1 and CDR2 sequences are SGHVS and FNYEAQ. This CDR3 has 16 residues. Trimming took 0 bases from V and 1 from J, leaving 12 bases between them. DNA of the CDR3: TGTGCCAGCAGCTTAGCGTTTGGGGGTAGCCAAGAGACCCAGTACTTC. Protein sequence: CASSLAFGGSQETQYF.

The chain has TRBV7-6 and TRBJ2-6, with 8 bases fitting TRBD2. The CDR3 spans 19 residues. V lost 5 bases and J lost 0; bases outside the gene matches: 12. Germline V gene lookup returns CDR1 SGHVS and CDR2 FNYEAQ. Here the CDR3 DNA reads TGTGCCAGCAGCAACCCTCGAGGCGGGGGGAACTCTGGGGCCAACGTCCTGACTTTC. Its protein is CASSNPRGGGNSGANVLTF.

The CDR3 is CASSQPRTGDFRDSYTF. The DNA for the CDR3 is TGCGCCAGCAGCCAACCACGGACAGGTGATTTTAGGGATAGCTACACCTTC. J is TRBJ1-2 and V is TRBV4-1; 7 bases fit TRBD1. This CDR3 region has 17 residues. The germline gives CDR1 MGHRA, CDR2 YSYEKL. V was clipped by 2 bases and J by 9 bases; unmatched bases: 18.

The chain joins TRBV20-1 to TRBJ2-4, with 7 bases fitting TRBD2. Germline loops: CDR1 DFQATT, CDR2 SNEGSKA (reference sequence). Trimming at V came to 1 base and at J to 13 bases, leaving 16 bases not matched to a gene. This CDR3 is 15 amino acids long. The CDR3 DNA sequence: TGCAGTGCTAGAGGCGGGAGTGGGATATACAATGAGCAGTACTTC. It specifies CSARGGSGIYNEQYF.

This chain joins TRBV12-3 or TRBV12-4 and TRBJ2-1; D unresolved. This CDR3 comprises 15 residues. Trimming pared 3 bases from V and 3 bases from J, leaving 12 bases between. This CDR3 reads CASSFTGTLYNEQFF. CDR3 nucleotide sequence: TGTGCCAGCAGTTTTACTGGTACCCTCTACAATGAGCAGTTCTTC.